This T cell receptor beta chain was captured by sequencing in a study of cytomegalovirus exposure and HLA in healthy donors. Study details: The Caucasian-associated ancestry cluster held under 90% of around 380 genotyped donors. Study-wide points: Researchers catalogued approximately 160 TCR beta chains as cytomegalovirus-associated. In a later analysis, CMV-associated beta chains were mostly HLA-associated, it appeared.

About this clone itself: Its antigen is not known.

The CDR3 runs 14 residues. V was pared by 0 bases and J by 1 base, with 5 bases between. CDR1 and CDR2 (germline): SGHDT, YYEEEE. Use of 60 Vbeta and 13 Jbeta primers characterized the PCR. The protocol was immunoSEQ multiplex PCR, while the TCRdb copy is restricted to in-frame clones and leaves out a portion. The sample includes 120,000 to 150,000 clones, about 74% of them seen just once. Sequenced sample: PBMCs. The clonotype was recovered from a middle-aged woman in good health and CMV-seronegative. The chain employs TRBV5-6 and TRBJ1-5; D not certain. The CDR3, as DNA: TGTGCCAGCAGCTTGGGGAGGAGCAATCAGCCCCAGCATTTT. This codes for CASSLGRSNQPQHF.